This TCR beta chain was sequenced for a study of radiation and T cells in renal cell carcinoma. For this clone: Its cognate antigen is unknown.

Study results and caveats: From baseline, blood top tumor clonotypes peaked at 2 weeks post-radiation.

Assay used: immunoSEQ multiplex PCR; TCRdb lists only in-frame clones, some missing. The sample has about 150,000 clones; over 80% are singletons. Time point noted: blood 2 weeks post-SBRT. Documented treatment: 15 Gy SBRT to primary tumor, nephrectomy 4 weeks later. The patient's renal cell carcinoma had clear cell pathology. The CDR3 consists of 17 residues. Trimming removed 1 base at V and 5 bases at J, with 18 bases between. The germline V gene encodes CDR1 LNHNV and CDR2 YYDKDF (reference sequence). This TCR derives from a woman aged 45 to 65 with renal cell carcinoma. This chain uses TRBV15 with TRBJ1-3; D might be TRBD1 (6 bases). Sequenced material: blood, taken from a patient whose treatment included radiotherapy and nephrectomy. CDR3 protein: CATSRVVGGLQRNTIYF. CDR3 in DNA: TGTGCCACCAGCAGAGTCGTAGGGGGACTTCAGAGAAACACCATATATTTT.